The T cell receptor (beta chain) described here comes from a study of cytomegalovirus exposure and HLA in healthy donors. Trimming at V came to 3 bases and at J to 10 bases, leaving 6 bases not matched to a gene. This CDR3 has 13 residues. Germline V lookup: CDR1 LNHDA, CDR2 SQIVND (reference sequence). With 60 Vbeta and 13 Jbeta primers, the PCR was carried out. The repertoire was sequenced with immunoSEQ multiplex PCR; TCRdb's copy has only in-frame clones and lacks some. Here the sample spans around 130,000 clones, more than 80% being singletons. The origin of this receptor is a woman aged 35 to 49 in good health and CMV-seropositive. This rearrangement joins TRBV19 to TRBJ2-1; 7 nucleotides match TRBD2. Sequenced sample: PBMCs. The CDR3 nucleotides read TGTGCCAGTAGTATTTTCCGGGAGGCCGAGCAGTTCTTC. Its translation is CASSIFREAEQFF.